A selection of T cell receptor beta chains follows, all from one sample in a study of blood T cell repertoires in COVID-19. Method: immunoSEQ multiplex PCR; TCRdb's copy keeps in-frame clones and lacks some. The profile shows 200,000 to 250,000 clones, around nine tenths of them singletons. The material sequenced was peripheral blood. The receptors come from a woman aged 55-70 years with acute or convalescent COVID-19. Both conserved end residues are part of each CDR3. The order of the fields is J gene, D gene, V gene, clone size, CDR3 DNA, CDR3 protein. D genes are given only for firm matches. Not every row has a clone size; where given, it reads once, few, many or a size class.

j_call: TRBJ2-2
d_call: TRBD1
v_call: TRBV5-1
clone_size: -
cdr3_nt: TGCGCCAGCAACCCGGGGCAGGGGGCACGCACCGGGGAGCTGTTTTTT
cdr3_aa: CASNPGQGARTGELFF

j_call: TRBJ1-3
d_call: -
v_call: TRBV19
clone_size: -
cdr3_nt: TGTGCCAGTACCCTACCCCGGACAGACGCTGGAAACACCATATATTTT
cdr3_aa: CASTLPRTDAGNTIYF

j_call: TRBJ2-5
d_call: -
v_call: TRBV6-1
clone_size: -
cdr3_nt: TGTGCCAGCAGTGACGGTCAGGGGATGAGGGAGACCCAGTACTTC
cdr3_aa: CASSDGQGMRETQYF

j_call: TRBJ2-5
d_call: TRBD1
v_call: TRBV7-2
clone_size: -
cdr3_nt: TGTGCCAGCAGCTTGGCAGGGGGCCCAGAGACCCAGTACTTC
cdr3_aa: CASSLAGGPETQYF

j_call: TRBJ2-1
d_call: TRBD2
v_call: TRBV3-1/TRBV3-2
clone_size: -
cdr3_nt: TGTGCCAGCAGCCTGCCCGGGACTAGGCGTGTTGAGCAGTTCTTC
cdr3_aa: CASSLPGTRRVEQFF

j_call: TRBJ1-6
d_call: -
v_call: TRBV4-1
clone_size: -
cdr3_nt: TGCGCCAGCAACTCGAGACCCACGGGTAATTCACCCCTCCACTTT
cdr3_aa: CASNSRPTGNSPLHF

j_call: TRBJ2-1
d_call: TRBD2
v_call: TRBV3-1/TRBV3-2
clone_size: -
cdr3_nt: TGTGCCAGCAGCCAAGATCTAGGGACTAGCGGGATAAATGAGCAGTTCTTC
cdr3_aa: CASSQDLGTSGINEQFF

j_call: TRBJ1-4
d_call: -
v_call: TRBV10-2
clone_size: -
cdr3_nt: TGCGCCAGCTCCTGGGGACTTTTAGGGACTTCCGCAACTAATGAAAAACTGTTTTTT
cdr3_aa: CASSWGLLGTSATNEKLFF

j_call: TRBJ2-3
d_call: -
v_call: TRBV7-2
clone_size: -
cdr3_nt: TGTGCCAGCAGCGACGGAGGGGCAGATACGCAGTATTTT
cdr3_aa: CASSDGGADTQYF

j_call: TRBJ1-1
d_call: -
v_call: TRBV30
clone_size: -
cdr3_nt: TGTGCCTGGAGTGTTAGGGGGAACACTGAAGCTTTCTTT
cdr3_aa: CAWSVRGNTEAFF

j_call: TRBJ1-5
d_call: -
v_call: TRBV30
clone_size: -
cdr3_nt: TGTGCCTGGAGTGGGCCCGGGTTAGGCAATCAGCCCCAGCATTTT
cdr3_aa: CAWSGPGLGNQPQHF

j_call: TRBJ1-5
d_call: -
v_call: TRBV27
clone_size: -
cdr3_nt: TGTGCCAGCAGTTCCGGTTGGAGCAATCAGCCCCAGCATTTT
cdr3_aa: CASSSGWSNQPQHF

j_call: TRBJ1-2
d_call: TRBD1
v_call: TRBV6-2/TRBV6-3
clone_size: -
cdr3_nt: TGTGCCAGCAGTTACTCCCCGGACAGGGGCTATGGCTACACCTTC
cdr3_aa: CASSYSPDRGYGYTF

j_call: TRBJ1-1
d_call: -
v_call: TRBV18
clone_size: -
cdr3_nt: TGTGCCAGCTCGCGAGAGGGAGATACTGAAGCTTTCTTT
cdr3_aa: CASSREGDTEAFF

j_call: TRBJ1-5
d_call: -
v_call: TRBV10-3
clone_size: -
cdr3_nt: TGTGCCATCAGTGAGTCGGCGGATAGCAATCAGCCCCAGCATTTT
cdr3_aa: CAISESADSNQPQHF

j_call: TRBJ1-5
d_call: -
v_call: TRBV29-1
clone_size: -
cdr3_nt: TGCAGCGTTCGTGCAGGGCGCAATCAGCCCCAGCATTTT
cdr3_aa: CSVRAGRNQPQHF

j_call: TRBJ1-1
d_call: -
v_call: TRBV10-2
clone_size: -
cdr3_nt: TGCGCCAGCAGTGAGTTGGCGGGGGCGAATTCGGCTGAAGCTTTCTTT
cdr3_aa: CASSELAGANSAEAFF

j_call: TRBJ2-7
d_call: -
v_call: TRBV3-1/TRBV3-2
clone_size: -
cdr3_nt: TGTGCCAGCAGCCAATATACAGGCCCCTACGAGCAGTACTTC
cdr3_aa: CASSQYTGPYEQYF

j_call: TRBJ1-3
d_call: -
v_call: TRBV6-5
clone_size: -
cdr3_nt: TGTGCCAGCAGAAACGGGGGGAACTCTGGAAACACCATATATTTT
cdr3_aa: CASRNGGNSGNTIYF

j_call: TRBJ2-1
d_call: TRBD2
v_call: TRBV2
clone_size: -
cdr3_nt: TGTGCCAGCAGGGTGACTAGCGGGAACAATGAGCAGTTCTTC
cdr3_aa: CASRVTSGNNEQFF

j_call: TRBJ2-2
d_call: -
v_call: TRBV18
clone_size: once
cdr3_nt: TGTGCCAGCTCCCAAGACTCGAGGGCGACCACCGGGGAGCTGTTTTTT
cdr3_aa: CASSQDSRATTGELFF

j_call: TRBJ1-4
d_call: -
v_call: TRBV5-6
clone_size: -
cdr3_nt: TGTGCCAGCAGCCGCGGATCAGGGGCGGTAGGTGAAAAACTGTTTTTT
cdr3_aa: CASSRGSGAVGEKLFF

j_call: TRBJ1-6
d_call: -
v_call: TRBV11-3
clone_size: -
cdr3_nt: TGTGCCAGCAGCTTCGACAGCTATAATTCACCCCTCCACTTT
cdr3_aa: CASSFDSYNSPLHF

j_call: TRBJ2-7
d_call: TRBD1
v_call: TRBV12-3/TRBV12-4
clone_size: -
cdr3_nt: TGTGCCAGCCGGAGCAGGGGGCTAGGTGAGCAGTACTTC
cdr3_aa: CASRSRGLGEQYF

j_call: TRBJ2-1
d_call: TRBD1
v_call: TRBV6-5
clone_size: -
cdr3_nt: TGTGCCAGCAGAGGACAGGGGTCCTACAATGAGCAGTTCTTC
cdr3_aa: CASRGQGSYNEQFF

j_call: TRBJ2-7
d_call: TRBD2
v_call: TRBV6-2/TRBV6-3
clone_size: -
cdr3_nt: TGTGCCAGCAGTTACCCCCTGCTAGCGGCCACATACGAGCAGTACTTC
cdr3_aa: CASSYPLLAATYEQYF

j_call: TRBJ1-3
d_call: -
v_call: TRBV27
clone_size: -
cdr3_nt: TGTGCCAGCAGTTTTAGACAGCCTGGAAACACCATATATTTT
cdr3_aa: CASSFRQPGNTIYF

j_call: TRBJ2-7
d_call: -
v_call: TRBV13
clone_size: -
cdr3_nt: TGTGCCAGCAGCTTTTTCTTGACATCTTACGAGCAGTACTTC
cdr3_aa: CASSFFLTSYEQYF

j_call: TRBJ2-7
d_call: TRBD1
v_call: TRBV5-1
clone_size: -
cdr3_nt: TGCGCCAGCAGCTTGATGGGACAGAGCCTCGAATTGCAGTACTTC
cdr3_aa: CASSLMGQSLELQYF

j_call: TRBJ1-2
d_call: -
v_call: TRBV28
clone_size: once
cdr3_nt: TGTGCCAGCAGCCCGCCCGGGAACTATGGCTACACCTTC
cdr3_aa: CASSPPGNYGYTF

j_call: TRBJ1-1
d_call: -
v_call: TRBV18
clone_size: -
cdr3_nt: TGTGCCAGCTCACCACTGGGTTCGGGGACTGAAGCTTTCTTT
cdr3_aa: CASSPLGSGTEAFF

j_call: TRBJ1-4
d_call: TRBD1
v_call: TRBV5-1
clone_size: -
cdr3_nt: TGCGCCAGCAGCTTGGAAGGACAGGGGAGCCCTCACCGGGTTTTT
cdr3_aa: CASSLEGQGSPHRVF

j_call: TRBJ2-1
d_call: TRBD2
v_call: TRBV19
clone_size: -
cdr3_nt: TGTGCCAGCCGGAGGAATCTAGCGGGAGATAATGAGCAGTTCTTC
cdr3_aa: CASRRNLAGDNEQFF

j_call: TRBJ2-7
d_call: TRBD2
v_call: TRBV5-1
clone_size: -
cdr3_nt: TGCGCCAGCAGCCAATCTAGCGGAGCGGGCGAGCAGTACTTC
cdr3_aa: CASSQSSGAGEQYF

j_call: TRBJ1-5
d_call: -
v_call: TRBV30
clone_size: -
cdr3_nt: TGTGCCTGGAGTGGCGGTCCTAATCAGCCCCAGCATTTT
cdr3_aa: CAWSGGPNQPQHF

j_call: TRBJ2-5
d_call: TRBD1
v_call: TRBV2
clone_size: -
cdr3_nt: TGTGCCAGTACCTCGGACAGGGGTCGAGAGACCCAGTACTTC
cdr3_aa: CASTSDRGRETQYF

j_call: TRBJ1-2
d_call: TRBD1
v_call: TRBV3-1/TRBV3-2
clone_size: -
cdr3_nt: TGTGCCAGCAGCAAGGCCGGGACAGAGGTCTATGGCTACACCTTC
cdr3_aa: CASSKAGTEVYGYTF

j_call: TRBJ2-3
d_call: -
v_call: TRBV11-2
clone_size: -
cdr3_nt: TGTGCCAGCAGCTTAGCAACAGATACGCAGTATTTT
cdr3_aa: CASSLATDTQYF

j_call: TRBJ2-7
d_call: TRBD2
v_call: TRBV6-5
clone_size: once
cdr3_nt: TGTGCCACGCGACTAGCGGGAGGTCCCTACGAGCAGTACTTC
cdr3_aa: CATRLAGGPYEQYF

j_call: TRBJ2-7
d_call: TRBD2
v_call: TRBV5-6
clone_size: -
cdr3_nt: TGTGCCAGCAGCAGAGGACTAGCGGCCTCCTACGAGCAGTACTTC
cdr3_aa: CASSRGLAASYEQYF

j_call: TRBJ2-2
d_call: TRBD2
v_call: TRBV19
clone_size: -
cdr3_nt: TGTGCCAGTAGTATCCAACTAGCGGGAAGTACCGGGGAGCTGTTTTTT
cdr3_aa: CASSIQLAGSTGELFF

j_call: TRBJ2-1
d_call: -
v_call: TRBV9
clone_size: -
cdr3_nt: TGTGCCAGCAGCCTCCTAGCCAATGAGCAGTTCTTC
cdr3_aa: CASSLLANEQFF

j_call: TRBJ2-1
d_call: TRBD2
v_call: TRBV5-1
clone_size: few
cdr3_nt: TGCGCCAGCAGCTCTACGGGGGGTAGGTCCTACAATGAGCAGTTCTTC
cdr3_aa: CASSSTGGRSYNEQFF

j_call: TRBJ2-3
d_call: -
v_call: TRBV28
clone_size: -
cdr3_nt: TGTGCCAGCAACTCGGCAGGGGGCACAGATACGCAGTATTTT
cdr3_aa: CASNSAGGTDTQYF

j_call: TRBJ2-1
d_call: -
v_call: TRBV21-1
clone_size: -
cdr3_nt: TGTGCCAGCCCCCATGCTAAGACAGGGTTCGGGAATGAGCAGTTCTTC
cdr3_aa: CASPHAKTGFGNEQFF

j_call: TRBJ2-1
d_call: TRBD2
v_call: TRBV4-1
clone_size: -
cdr3_nt: TGCGCCAGCAGCCAAGGGAGGACTAGCGGGGCTAATGAGCAGTTCTTC
cdr3_aa: CASSQGRTSGANEQFF

j_call: TRBJ2-7
d_call: -
v_call: TRBV7-8
clone_size: few
cdr3_nt: TGTGCCAGCAGCCCGGACTTCTACGAGCAGTACTTC
cdr3_aa: CASSPDFYEQYF

j_call: TRBJ2-3
d_call: -
v_call: TRBV11-2
clone_size: -
cdr3_nt: TGTGCCAGCAGCTTAGAGTCAGGGTCGTCGAATACGCAGTATTTT
cdr3_aa: CASSLESGSSNTQYF

j_call: TRBJ2-2
d_call: -
v_call: TRBV11-2
clone_size: -
cdr3_nt: TGTGCCAGCAGCCGCTCTGGGACACGGGAGGCCGGGGAGCTGTTTTTT
cdr3_aa: CASSRSGTREAGELFF

j_call: TRBJ1-3
d_call: -
v_call: TRBV25-1
clone_size: few
cdr3_nt: TGTGCCAGCAGTGACGGGGTTGGAAACACCATATATTTT
cdr3_aa: CASSDGVGNTIYF

j_call: TRBJ2-3
d_call: TRBD2
v_call: TRBV7-6
clone_size: once
cdr3_nt: TGTGCCAGCAGCTCCCGCGGGGGAACGCAGTATTTT
cdr3_aa: CASSSRGGTQYF

j_call: TRBJ2-1
d_call: TRBD2
v_call: TRBV6-5
clone_size: -
cdr3_nt: TGTGCCAGCAGTTTAGCGGGAGCGGGGAATGAGCAGTTCTTC
cdr3_aa: CASSLAGAGNEQFF

j_call: TRBJ2-2
d_call: -
v_call: TRBV6-6
clone_size: -
cdr3_nt: TGTGCCACCGTTGAGGGGGGGGAGGTGCAGGCCGGGGAGCTGTTTTTT
cdr3_aa: CATVEGGEVQAGELFF

j_call: TRBJ2-7
d_call: TRBD1
v_call: TRBV6-5
clone_size: -
cdr3_nt: TGTGCCAGCAGTTACTCTGACAGGGGAATCTACGAGCAGTACTTC
cdr3_aa: CASSYSDRGIYEQYF

j_call: TRBJ1-3
d_call: -
v_call: TRBV4-2
clone_size: -
cdr3_nt: TGTGCCAGCAGCCAAGATCAACGACAGTACTCTGGAAACACCATATATTTT
cdr3_aa: CASSQDQRQYSGNTIYF